This TCR beta chain stems from a study of cytomegalovirus exposure and HLA in healthy donors. Researchers ran the PCR with 60 Vbeta and 13 Jbeta primers. Only in-frame clones appear in the TCRdb table, and some are missing; sequencing was by immunoSEQ multiplex PCR. This sample carries fewer than 200,000 clones, roughly 84% of them seen once, and the ten largest clones take approximately 1.6%. Germline lookup yields CDR1 SGHRS and CDR2 YFSETQ. The CDR3 has 19 amino acids. The V and J ends lost 0 bases and 3 bases, in that order; junction bases with no gene match: 11. The rearrangement uses TRBV5-1 and TRBJ2-3; 12 bases line up with TRBD2. The receptor's source is a male donor in good health and CMV-seronegative. Sample: PBMCs. The CDR3 nucleotides are TGCGCCAGCAGCTTGGGCTCGGCTAGCGGGGGGGCTGGAACAGATACGCAGTATTTT. Amino acids: CASSLGSASGGAGTDTQYF.